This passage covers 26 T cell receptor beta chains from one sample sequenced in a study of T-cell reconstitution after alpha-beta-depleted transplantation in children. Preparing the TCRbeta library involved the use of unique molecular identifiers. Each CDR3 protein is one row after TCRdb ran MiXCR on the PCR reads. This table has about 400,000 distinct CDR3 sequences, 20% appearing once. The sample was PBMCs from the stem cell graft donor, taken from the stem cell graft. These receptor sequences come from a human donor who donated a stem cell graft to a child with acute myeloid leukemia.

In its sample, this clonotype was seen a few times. The CDR3 sequence: CASSVDLYNEQFF. The CDR3 DNA sequence: TGTGCCAGCAGTGTGGACCTATACAATGAGCAGTTCTTC. The chain carries TRBV6-1 and TRBJ2-1, with D hard to call. The CDR3 length is 13 residues. The germline V gene encodes CDR1 MNHNS and CDR2 SASEGT. Trimming cost V 4 bases and J 4 bases, with 8 bases left between them.

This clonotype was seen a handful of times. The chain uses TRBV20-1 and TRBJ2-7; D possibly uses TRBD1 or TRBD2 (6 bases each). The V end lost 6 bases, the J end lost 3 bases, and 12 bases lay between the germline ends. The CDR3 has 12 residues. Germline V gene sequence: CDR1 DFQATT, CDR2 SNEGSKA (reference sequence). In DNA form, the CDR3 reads TGCAGTGCGCAGGGGAGGAACTACGAGCAGTACTTC. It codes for CSAQGRNYEQYF.

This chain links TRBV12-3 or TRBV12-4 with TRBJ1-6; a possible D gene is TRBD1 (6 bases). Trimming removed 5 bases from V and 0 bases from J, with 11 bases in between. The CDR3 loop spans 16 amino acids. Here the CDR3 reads CASSPGVSSYNSPLHF. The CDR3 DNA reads TGTGCCAGCAGTCCAGGGGTTAGCTCCTATAATTCACCCCTCCACTTT.

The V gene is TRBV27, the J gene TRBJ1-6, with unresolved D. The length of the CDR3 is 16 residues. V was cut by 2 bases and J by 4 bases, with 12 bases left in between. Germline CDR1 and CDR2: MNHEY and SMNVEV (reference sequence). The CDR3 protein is CASSLTGGKYNSPLHF. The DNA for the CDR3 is TGTGCCAGCAGTTTAACGGGAGGAAAGTATAATTCACCCCTCCACTTT.

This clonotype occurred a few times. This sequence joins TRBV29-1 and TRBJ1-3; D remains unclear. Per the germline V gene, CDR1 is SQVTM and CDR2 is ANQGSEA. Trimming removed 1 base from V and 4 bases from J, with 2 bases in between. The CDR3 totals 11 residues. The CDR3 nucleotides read TGCAGCGTTGAAGGGGGAAACACCATATATTTT. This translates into CSVEGGNTIYF.

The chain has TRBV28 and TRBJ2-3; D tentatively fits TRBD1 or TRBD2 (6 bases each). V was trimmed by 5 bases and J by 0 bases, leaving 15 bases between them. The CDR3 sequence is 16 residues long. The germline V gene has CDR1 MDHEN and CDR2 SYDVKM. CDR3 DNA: TGTGCCAGCAGTCACCCGTCGGGGGCGAGCACAGATACGCAGTATTTT. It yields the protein CASSHPSGASTDTQYF. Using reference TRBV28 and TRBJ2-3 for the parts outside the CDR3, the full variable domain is DVKVTQSSRYLVKRTGEKVFLECVQDMDHENMFWYRQDPGLGLRLIYFSYDVKMKEKGDIPEGYSVSREKKERFSLILESASTNQTSMYLCASSHPSGASTDTQYFGPGTRLTVL.

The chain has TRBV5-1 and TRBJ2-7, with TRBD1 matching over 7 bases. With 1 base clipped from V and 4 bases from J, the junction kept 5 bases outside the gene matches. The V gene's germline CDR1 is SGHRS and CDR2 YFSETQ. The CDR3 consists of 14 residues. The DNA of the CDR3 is TGCGCCAGCAGCTTGACACAGGGGATGTACGAGCAGTACTTC. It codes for CASSLTQGMYEQYF.

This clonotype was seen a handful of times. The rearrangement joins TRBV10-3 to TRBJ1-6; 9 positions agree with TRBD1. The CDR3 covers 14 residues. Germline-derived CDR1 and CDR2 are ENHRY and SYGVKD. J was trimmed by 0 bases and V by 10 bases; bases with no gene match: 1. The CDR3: CATGQGSYNSPLHF. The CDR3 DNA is TGTGCCACGGGACAGGGCTCCTATAATTCACCCCTCCACTTT.

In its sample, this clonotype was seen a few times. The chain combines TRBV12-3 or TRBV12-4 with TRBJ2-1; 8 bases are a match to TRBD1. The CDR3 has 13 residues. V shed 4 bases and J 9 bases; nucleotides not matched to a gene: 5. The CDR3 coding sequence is TGTGCCAGCAGTTGGCAGGGGGCCGGTGAGCAGTTCTTC. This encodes CASSWQGAGEQFF.

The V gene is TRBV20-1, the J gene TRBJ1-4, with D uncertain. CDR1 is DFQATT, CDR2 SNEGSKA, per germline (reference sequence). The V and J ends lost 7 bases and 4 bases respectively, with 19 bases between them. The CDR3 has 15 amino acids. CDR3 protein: CSGQDGNSGNEKLFF. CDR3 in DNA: TGCAGTGGCCAGGACGGGAACTCGGGTAATGAAAAACTGTTTTTT.

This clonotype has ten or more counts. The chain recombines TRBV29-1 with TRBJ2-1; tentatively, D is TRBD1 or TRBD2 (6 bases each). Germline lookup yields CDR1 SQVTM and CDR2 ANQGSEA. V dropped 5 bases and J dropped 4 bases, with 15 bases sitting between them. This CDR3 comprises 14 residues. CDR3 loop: CSVRKGGRYNEQFF. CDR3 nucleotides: TGCAGCGTTCGCAAGGGGGGCCGGTACAATGAGCAGTTCTTC.

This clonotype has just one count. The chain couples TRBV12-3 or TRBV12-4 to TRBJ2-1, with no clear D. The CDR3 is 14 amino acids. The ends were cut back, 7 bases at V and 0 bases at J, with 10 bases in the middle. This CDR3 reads CASTPSTSYNEQFF. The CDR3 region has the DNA TGTGCCAGCACCCCTAGTACCTCCTACAATGAGCAGTTCTTC.

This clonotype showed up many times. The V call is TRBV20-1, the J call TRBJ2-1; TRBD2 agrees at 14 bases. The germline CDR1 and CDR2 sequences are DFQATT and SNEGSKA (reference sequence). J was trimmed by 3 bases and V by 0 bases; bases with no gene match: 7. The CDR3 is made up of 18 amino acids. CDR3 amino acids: CSARDAGLAGAHYNEQFF. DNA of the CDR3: TGCAGTGCTAGAGATGCGGGACTAGCGGGAGCTCACTACAATGAGCAGTTCTTC.

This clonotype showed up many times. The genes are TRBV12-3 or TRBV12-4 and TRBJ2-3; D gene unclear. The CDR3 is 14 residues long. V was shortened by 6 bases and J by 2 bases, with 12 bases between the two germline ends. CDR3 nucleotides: TGTGCCAGCAGCTTGACGGAAAACACAGATACGCAGTATTTT. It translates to CASSLTENTDTQYF.

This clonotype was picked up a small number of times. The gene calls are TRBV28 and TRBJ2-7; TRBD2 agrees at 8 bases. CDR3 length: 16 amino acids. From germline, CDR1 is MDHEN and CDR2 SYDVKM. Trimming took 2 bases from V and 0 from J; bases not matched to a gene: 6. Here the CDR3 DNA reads TGTGCCAGCAGTTTAATCCCCAGCGGGAGCTCCTACGAGCAGTACTTC. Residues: CASSLIPSGSSYEQYF.

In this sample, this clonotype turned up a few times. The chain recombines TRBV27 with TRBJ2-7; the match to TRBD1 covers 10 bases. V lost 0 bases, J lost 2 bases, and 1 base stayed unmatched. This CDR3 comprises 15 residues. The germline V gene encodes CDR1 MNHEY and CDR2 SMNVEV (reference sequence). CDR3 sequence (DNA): TGTGCCAGCAGTTTATCAGGACAGGGGGCCTACGAGCAGTACTTC. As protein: CASSLSGQGAYEQYF.

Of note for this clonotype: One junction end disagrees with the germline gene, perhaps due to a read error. The CDR3 DNA is TGCGCCAGCAGGGGAGGAGCGAACACCGGGGAGCTGTTTTTT. Amino acids: CASRGGANTGELFF. The chain combines TRBV12-3 or TRBV12-4 with TRBJ2-2, with D perhaps matching TRBD1 or TRBD2 (6 bases each). This CDR3 has 14 amino acids.

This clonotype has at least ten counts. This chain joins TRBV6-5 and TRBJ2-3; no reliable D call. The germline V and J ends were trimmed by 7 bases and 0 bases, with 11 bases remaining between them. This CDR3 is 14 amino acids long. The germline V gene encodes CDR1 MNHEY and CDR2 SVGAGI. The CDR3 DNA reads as TGTGCCAGCATGCGTGACATAAGCACAGATACGCAGTATTTT. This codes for CASMRDISTDTQYF.

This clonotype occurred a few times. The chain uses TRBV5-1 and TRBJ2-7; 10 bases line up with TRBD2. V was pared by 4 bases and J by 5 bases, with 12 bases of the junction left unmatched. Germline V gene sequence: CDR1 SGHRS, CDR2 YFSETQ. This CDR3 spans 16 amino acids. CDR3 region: CASSEDPSGSFNEQYF. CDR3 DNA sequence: TGCGCCAGCAGCGAGGACCCTAGCGGGAGTTTTAACGAGCAGTACTTC.

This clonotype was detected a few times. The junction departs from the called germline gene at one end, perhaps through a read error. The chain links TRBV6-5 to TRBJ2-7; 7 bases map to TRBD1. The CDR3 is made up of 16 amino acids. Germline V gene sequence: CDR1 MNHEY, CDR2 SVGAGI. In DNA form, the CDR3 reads TGTGCCAGCAGTCACTCGTACAGGGGTACCCGTGACGAGCAGTACTTC. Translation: CASSHSYRGTRDEQYF.

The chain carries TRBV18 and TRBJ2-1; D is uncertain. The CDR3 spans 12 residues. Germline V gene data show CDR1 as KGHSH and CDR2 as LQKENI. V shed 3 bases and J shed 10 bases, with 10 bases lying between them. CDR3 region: CASSPYPEEQFF. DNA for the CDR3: TGTGCCAGCTCACCCTACCCGGAGGAGCAGTTCTTC.

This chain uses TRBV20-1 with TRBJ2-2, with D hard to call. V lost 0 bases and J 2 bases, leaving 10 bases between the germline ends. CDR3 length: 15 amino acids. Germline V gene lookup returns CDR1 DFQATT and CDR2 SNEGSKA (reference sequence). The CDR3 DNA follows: TGCAGTGCTAGAGATCGAAAGGGAAACACCGGGGAGCTGTTTTTT. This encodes CSARDRKGNTGELFF.

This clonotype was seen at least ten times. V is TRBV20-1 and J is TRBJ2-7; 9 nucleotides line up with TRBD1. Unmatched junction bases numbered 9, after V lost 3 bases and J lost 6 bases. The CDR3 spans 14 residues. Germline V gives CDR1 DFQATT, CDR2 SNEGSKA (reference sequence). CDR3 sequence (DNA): TGCAGTGCTAGCCGGGACAGGGTGACGGGCGAGCAGTACTTC. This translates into CSASRDRVTGEQYF.

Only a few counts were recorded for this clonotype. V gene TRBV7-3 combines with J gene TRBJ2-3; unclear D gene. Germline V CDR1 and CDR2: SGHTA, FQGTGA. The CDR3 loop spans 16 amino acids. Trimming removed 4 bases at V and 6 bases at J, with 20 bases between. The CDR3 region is CASSSQLTPPHDTQYF. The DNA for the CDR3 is TGTGCCAGCAGCTCCCAGCTGACCCCCCCACACGATACGCAGTATTTT.

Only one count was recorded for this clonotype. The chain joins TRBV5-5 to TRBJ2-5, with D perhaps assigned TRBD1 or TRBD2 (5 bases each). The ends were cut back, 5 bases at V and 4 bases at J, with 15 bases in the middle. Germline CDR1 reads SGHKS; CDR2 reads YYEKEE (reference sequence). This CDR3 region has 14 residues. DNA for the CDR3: TGTGCCAGCAGTTCAACCGGGACGGCAGAGACCCAGTACTTC. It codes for CASSSTGTAETQYF.

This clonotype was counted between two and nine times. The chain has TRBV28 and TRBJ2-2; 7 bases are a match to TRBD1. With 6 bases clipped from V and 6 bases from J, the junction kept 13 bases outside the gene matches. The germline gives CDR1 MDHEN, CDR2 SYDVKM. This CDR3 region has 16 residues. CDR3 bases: TGTGCCAGCAGCTCACGGACAGGATTCCCACCCGGGGAGCTGTTTTTT. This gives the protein CASSSRTGFPPGELFF.